One and the same sample provided the 5 T cell receptor beta chains below, sequenced in a study of neurological immune-mediated disorders. TCRdb reanalysed the 5' RACE reads using MiXCR and keeps one entry per CDR3 protein. The table has about 120,000 distinct CDR3 sequences, about 3.2% seen once. Specimen: PBMCs. All receptors derive from a woman younger than 45 with multiple sclerosis.

This clonotype was detected many times. The rearrangement joins TRBV7-9 to TRBJ2-7; D ambiguous. The V gene lost 7 bases and the J gene lost 5 bases, with 21 bases spanning the gap. The CDR3 runs to 15 residues. CDR1 and CDR2 from the germline V gene are SEHNR and FQNEAQ (reference sequence). The CDR3 spells CASTPSGISVNEQYF. Written as DNA, the CDR3 is TGTGCCAGCACCCCTTCAGGCATCTCGGTCAACGAGCAGTACTTC. Looking up the rest from reference TRBV7-9 and TRBJ2-7 gives the full variable domain: DTGVSQNPRHKITKRGQNVTFRCDPISEHNRLYWYRQTLGQGPEFLTYFQNEAQLEKSRLLSDRFSAERPKGSFSTLEIQRTEQGDSAMYLCASTPSGISVNEQYFGPGTRLTVT.

This clonotype was picked up many times. This chain uses TRBV20-1 with TRBJ1-1; D is unclear. The CDR3 is 11 residues long. CDR1 is DFQATT, CDR2 SNEGSKA, per germline (reference sequence). V gave up 0 bases and J gave up 3 bases, with 2 bases separating them. The CDR3 DNA reads TGCAGTGCTAGAGATCACACTGAAGCTTTCTTT. Amino acids: CSARDHTEAFF.

This clonotype was detected ten times or more. V gene TRBV5-1 combines with J gene TRBJ1-1, with TRBD1 as a possible D gene (5 bases). CDR1 SGHRS and CDR2 YFSETQ come from the germline V gene. The V end was cut by 4 bases, the J end by 3 bases, with 13 bases between. The CDR3 contains 14 residues. CDR3 in DNA: TGCGCCAGCAGCACGATCTGGGGGGACACTGAAGCTTTCTTT. Its translation: CASSTIWGDTEAFF.

Many counts were recorded for this clonotype. V and J are TRBV5-6 and TRBJ2-3; TRBD2 agrees at 9 bases. The trim removed 4 bases at V and 3 bases at J, leaving 9 bases unmatched. The CDR3 runs 16 residues. The germline gives CDR1 SGHDT, CDR2 YYEEEE. The CDR3 coding sequence is TGTGCCAGCAGCAGACTAGCGGCCGCCTTGACAGATACGCAGTATTTT. Protein: CASSRLAAALTDTQYF.

The table lists this clonotype with many counts. The chain links TRBV6-5 to TRBJ1-3; 7 bases are a match to TRBD1. Germline-derived CDR1 and CDR2 are MNHEY and SVGAGI. Trimming removed 8 bases from V and 0 bases from J; junction bases left unmatched: 7. This CDR3 spans 15 amino acids. CDR3 amino acids: CASEIRDSSGNTIYF. For the CDR3, the DNA is TGTGCCAGCGAAATACGGGACAGCTCTGGAAACACCATATATTTT.